A single T cell receptor (beta chain) is shown here with its context. Its antigen is as yet unknown. Time point of the sample: newly diagnosed, previously untreated cHL patient sample. The data stem from a study of PD-1 blockade in classical Hodgkin lymphoma. Overall study findings and caveats: The causes of the repertoire differences, possibly disease activity or prior therapy, remain undefined. Reported baseline diversity: healthy donors highest, relapsed/refractory patients lowest.

Produced via immunoSEQ multiplex PCR; TCRdb's table is partial and in-frame only. The sample shows about 22,000 clones, around 94% of them seen only once. Per the germline V gene, CDR1 is SGHDT and CDR2 is YYEEEE. V was trimmed by 3 bases and J by 5 bases, leaving 12 bases between them. This CDR3 region has 14 residues. The TCR originated in a human donor with classical Hodgkin lymphoma. The sequenced sample was peripheral blood mononuclear cells (PBMCs). This chain uses TRBV5-6 with TRBJ2-1, with a possible D match to TRBD1 (6 bases). In nucleotides, the CDR3 is TGTGCCAGCAGCTCGCGGACAGTGAACAATGAGCAGTTCTTC. Encoded protein: CASSSRTVNNEQFF. Using reference TRBV5-6 and TRBJ2-1 for the parts outside the CDR3, the full variable domain is DAGVTQSPTHLIKTRGQQVTLRCSPKSGHDTVSWYQQALGQGPQFIFQYYEEEERQRGNFPDRFSGHQFPNYSSELNVNALLLGDSALYLCASSSRTVNNEQFFGPGTRLTVL.